This T cell receptor (beta chain) was recorded in a study of post-analysis software for immune sequencing data. The CDR3 has 12 amino acids. Looked up from germline, CDR1 is DFQATT and CDR2 is SNEGSKA (reference sequence). V shed 1 base and J shed 6 bases, with 8 bases lying between them. General study findings and limits: There were roughly 5 TRBV segments more frequent in patients than controls, and TRBV5-6, TRBV5-1 and TRBV20-1 were among them.

This clonotype was counted between two and nine times. As yet, its antigen is unknown. Unique molecular identifiers had been added to the TCR beta cDNA libraries. The source material, 1 to 10 million T cells, gave rise to approximately 520,000 cDNA molecules. TCRdb called the PCR reads again in MiXCR, with one record for every CDR3 protein. This table has approximately 770,000 distinct CDR3 sequences, 40% to 55% appearing once. The chain links TRBV20-1 to TRBJ2-3, with TRBD2 as a possible D gene (5 bases). The sequenced material came from blood. This TCR was sampled from a girl aged 5-17 years with multiple sclerosis. CDR3 nucleotides: TGCAGTGCTAGAGTGGGGAGCGATACGCAGTATTTT. Amino acids: CSARVGSDTQYF.